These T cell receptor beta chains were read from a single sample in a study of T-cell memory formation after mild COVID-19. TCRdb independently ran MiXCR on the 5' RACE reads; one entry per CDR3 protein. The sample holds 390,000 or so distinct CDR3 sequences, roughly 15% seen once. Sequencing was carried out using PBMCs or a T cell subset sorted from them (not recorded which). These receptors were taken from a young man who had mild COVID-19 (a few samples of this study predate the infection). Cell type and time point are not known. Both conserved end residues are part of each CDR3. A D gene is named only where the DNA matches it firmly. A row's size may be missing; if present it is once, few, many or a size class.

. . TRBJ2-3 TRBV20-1 CSAYRVGSTDTQYF TGCAGTGCTTACAGGGTGGGTTCCACAGATACGCAGTATTTT
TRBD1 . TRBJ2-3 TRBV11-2 CASSSSGQGADTQYF TGTGCCAGCAGCTCGTCGGGACAGGGAGCAGATACGCAGTATTTT
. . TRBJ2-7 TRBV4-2 CASSHLTGFRNEQYF TGTGCCAGCAGCCACTTAACAGGGTTTAGGAACGAGCAGTACTTC
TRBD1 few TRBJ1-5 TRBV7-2 CASSSQGVQPQHF TGTGCCAGCAGCTCCCAGGGGGTTCAGCCCCAGCATTTT
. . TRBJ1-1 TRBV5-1 CASSPQTVVNTEAFF TGCGCCAGCAGCCCCCAGACAGTAGTGAACACTGAAGCTTTCTTT
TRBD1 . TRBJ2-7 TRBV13 CASSLGGQGISYEQYF TGTGCCAGCAGCTTAGGCGGACAGGGGATCTCCTACGAGCAGTACTTC
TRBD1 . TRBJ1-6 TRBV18 CASSQQTGFIVNSPLHF TGTGCCAGCTCACAACAGACAGGGTTTATAGTCAATTCACCCCTCCACTTT
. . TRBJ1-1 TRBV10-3 CAIRLQVQNTEAFF TGTGCCATCAGATTACAGGTACAGAACACTGAAGCTTTCTTT
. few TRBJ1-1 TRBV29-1 CSATRAPHTEAFF TGCAGCGCTACCCGGGCCCCGCACACTGAAGCTTTCTTT
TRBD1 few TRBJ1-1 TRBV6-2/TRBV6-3 CATRGTEAFF TGTGCCACCAGGGGGACTGAAGCTTTCTTT
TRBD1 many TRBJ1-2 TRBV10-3 CAISDEGTGRGYTF TGTGCCATCAGTGATGAGGGGACAGGGAGAGGCTACACCTTC
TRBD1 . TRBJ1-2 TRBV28 CASGVRTGYGYTF TGTGCCAGCGGTGTCCGGACAGGCTATGGCTACACCTTC
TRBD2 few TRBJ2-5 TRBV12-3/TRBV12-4 CASSPYHGGQETQYF TGTGCCAGCAGTCCCTACCACGGGGGGCAAGAGACCCAGTACTTC
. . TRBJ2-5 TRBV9 CASSPRAWETQYF TGTGCCAGCAGCCCGCGCGCCTGGGAGACCCAGTACTTC
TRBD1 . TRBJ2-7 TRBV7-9 CASSFGQGRLTEQYF TGTGCCAGCAGTTTTGGACAGGGGAGGTTAACCGAGCAGTACTTC
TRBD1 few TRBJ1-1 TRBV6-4 CASSPSRTGSNTEAFF TGTGCCAGCAGTCCGTCCCGGACAGGGTCGAACACTGAAGCTTTCTTT
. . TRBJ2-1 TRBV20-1 CSAGKGGPPNEQFF TGCAGTGCTGGAAAAGGGGGGCCTCCCAATGAGCAGTTCTTC
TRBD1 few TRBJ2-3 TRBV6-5 CASKQQGVDTQYF TGTGCCAGCAAACAACAGGGGGTGGATACGCAGTATTTT
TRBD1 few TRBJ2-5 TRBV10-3 CAISDTGGRQETQYF TGTGCCATCAGTGATACAGGGGGTCGTCAAGAGACCCAGTACTTC
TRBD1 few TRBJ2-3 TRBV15 CATSRQGALDTQYF TGTGCCACCAGCAGACAGGGGGCCCTTGATACGCAGTATTTT
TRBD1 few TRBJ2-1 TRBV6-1 CASNLGTGNYNEQFF TGTGCCAGCAACCTAGGGACAGGGAACTACAATGAGCAGTTCTTC
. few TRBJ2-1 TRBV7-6 CASSPRGDNEQFF TGTGCCAGCAGCCCGCGGGGAGACAATGAGCAGTTCTTC
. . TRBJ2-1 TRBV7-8 CASSLTGTRGEQFF TGTGCCAGCAGCTTAACCGGGACCCGCGGGGAGCAGTTCTTC
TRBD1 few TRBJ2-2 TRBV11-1 CASSPRTGRTGELFF TGTGCCAGCAGCCCTCGGACAGGGAGGACCGGGGAGCTGTTTTTT
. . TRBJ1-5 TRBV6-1 CASSEDQPQHF TGTGCCAGCAGTGAAGATCAGCCCCAGCATTTT
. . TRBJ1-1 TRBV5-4 CASSLSVQQMNTEAFF TGTGCCAGCAGCTTGTCTGTTCAGCAGATGAACACTGAAGCTTTCTTT
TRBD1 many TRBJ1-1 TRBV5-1 CASSSQGDTEAFF TGTGCCAGCAGCTCACAGGGGGACACTGAAGCTTTCTTT
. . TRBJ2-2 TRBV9 CASSVDSLYTGELFF TGTGCCAGCAGCGTGGACAGTCTCTACACCGGGGAGCTGTTTTTT
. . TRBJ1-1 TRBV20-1 CSASTHTEAFF TGCAGTGCTAGCACACATACTGAAGCTTTCTTT
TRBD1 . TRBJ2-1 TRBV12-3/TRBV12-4 CASSPWTGVSPEQFF TGTGCCAGCAGCCCCTGGACAGGGGTCTCCCCTGAGCAGTTCTTC
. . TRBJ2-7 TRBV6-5 CASSKGGRPYEQYF TGTGCCTCCTCGAAAGGGGGAAGACCCTACGAGCAGTACTTC
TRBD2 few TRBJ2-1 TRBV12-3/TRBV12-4 CASSLWRGNEQFF TGTGCCAGCAGTTTATGGCGGGGGAATGAGCAGTTCTTC
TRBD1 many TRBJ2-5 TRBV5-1 CASSLGTGQGTQYF TGCGCCAGCAGCCTAGGGACAGGGCAGGGGACCCAGTACTTC
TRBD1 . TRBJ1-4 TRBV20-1 CSARSGTGREKLFF TGCAGTGCTAGAAGTGGGACAGGGAGGGAAAAACTGTTTTTT
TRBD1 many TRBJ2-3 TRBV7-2 CASSPGQGVGDTQYF TGTGCCAGCAGCCCAGGACAGGGAGTGGGAGATACGCAGTATTTT
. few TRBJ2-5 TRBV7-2 CASSYSGAPQETQYF TGTGCCAGCAGCTACTCAGGGGCCCCCCAAGAGACCCAGTACTTC
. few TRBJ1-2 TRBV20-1 CSARDKEDGYTF TGCAGTGCTAGAGATAAAGAAGATGGCTACACCTTC
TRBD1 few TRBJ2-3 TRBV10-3 CAISESNRGTDTQYF TGTGCCATCAGTGAGTCCAACAGGGGAACAGATACGCAGTATTTT
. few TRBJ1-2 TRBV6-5 CASSSTVRAYGYTF TGTGCCAGCAGTTCTACCGTCCGGGCCTATGGCTACACCTTC
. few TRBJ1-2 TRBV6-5 CASSPADPYGYTF TGTGCCAGCAGCCCCGCTGATCCCTATGGCTACACCTTC
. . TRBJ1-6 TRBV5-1 CASSLVGQSNSPLHF TGCGCCAGCAGCTTGGTGGGTCAGTCTAATTCACCCCTCCACTTT
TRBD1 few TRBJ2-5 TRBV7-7 CASSLGTQGVGETQYF TGTGCTAGCAGCCTAGGAACGCAGGGGGTCGGAGAGACCCAGTACTTC
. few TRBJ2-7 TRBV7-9 CASSRSPGLQYF TGTGCCAGCAGCCGTTCTCCGGGACTCCAGTACTTC
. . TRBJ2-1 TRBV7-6 CASSFSLQRVGSRAQFF TGTGCCAGCAGCTTCTCTCTCCAGAGAGTCGGGAGTCGGGCACAGTTCTTC
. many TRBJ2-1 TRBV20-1 CSAADLASNEQFF TGCAGTGCCGCAGACTTAGCGTCCAATGAGCAGTTCTTC
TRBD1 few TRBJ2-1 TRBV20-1 CSARHGQGGLLSYNEQFF TGCAGTGCTAGACATGGACAGGGGGGGTTGTTATCCTACAATGAGCAGTTCTTC
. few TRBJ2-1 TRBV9 CASSDRAGLDYLHNEQFF TGTGCCAGCAGCGATAGGGCAGGTCTTGATTACCTTCACAATGAGCAGTTCTTC
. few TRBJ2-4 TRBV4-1 CASSHQPGGGKNIQYF TGCGCCAGCAGCCACCAACCCGGGGGTGGCAAAAACATTCAGTACTTC
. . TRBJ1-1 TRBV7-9 CASSLRGRMNTEAFF TGTGCCAGCAGCCTCCGGGGCCGTATGAACACTGAAGCTTTCTTT
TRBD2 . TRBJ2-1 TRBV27 CASRLAGINNEQFF TGTGCCAGCAGGCTAGCGGGGATCAACAATGAGCAGTTCTTC
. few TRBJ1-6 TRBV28 CASSSGSYNSPLHF TGTGCCAGCAGTTCGGGATCCTATAATTCACCCCTCCACTTT
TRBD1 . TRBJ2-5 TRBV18 CASSGQGIVQETQYF TGTGCCAGCTCTGGACAGGGTATAGTCCAAGAGACCCAGTACTTC
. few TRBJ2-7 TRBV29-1 CNVTPGGGEQYF TGCAACGTGACCCCGGGGGGCGGCGAGCAGTACTTC
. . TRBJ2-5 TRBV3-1 CASSQAQGGETQYF TGTGCCAGCAGCCAAGCGCAGGGCGGCGAGACCCAGTACTTC
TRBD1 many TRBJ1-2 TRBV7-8 CASSSGQGVDGYTF TGTGCCAGCAGCTCCGGACAGGGAGTGGACGGCTACACCTTC
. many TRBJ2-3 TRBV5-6 CASSLWASTDTQYF TGTGCCAGCAGCTTATGGGCGAGCACAGATACGCAGTATTTT
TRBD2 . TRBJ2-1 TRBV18 CASSPPKRGGYNEQFF TGTGCCAGCTCACCACCGAAACGGGGGGGCTACAATGAGCAGTTCTTC
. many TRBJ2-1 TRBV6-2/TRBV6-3 CASRRRDSRRGGNEQFF TGTGCCAGCAGACGACGGGACTCTCGACGAGGTGGCAATGAGCAGTTCTTC
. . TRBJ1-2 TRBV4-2 CASTQGPNYGYTF TGTGCCAGCACCCAGGGACCTAACTATGGCTACACCTTC
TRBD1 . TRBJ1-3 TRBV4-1 CASSQEGTGVFTIYF TGCGCCAGCAGCCAAGAAGGGACAGGGGTCTTCACCATATATTTT